This T cell receptor (beta chain) stems from a study of cytomegalovirus exposure and HLA in healthy donors. The PCR employed 60 Vbeta primers together with 13 Jbeta primers. The protocol was immunoSEQ multiplex PCR, while the TCRdb copy is restricted to in-frame clones and leaves out a portion. The repertoire includes some 150,000 clones, over 70% of them detected once, and 5.1% sits in the top ten. Study-level results: In a later analysis, HLA-C alleles had the fewest associated TCRs, DRB1 alleles the most.

CDR3 length: 13 amino acids. The V gene lost 2 bases and the J gene lost 8 bases, with 10 bases spanning the gap. CDR1 and CDR2 from the germline V gene are MDHEN and SYDVKM. Note on this clone: The antigen is unknown.

The TCR originated in a male donor in good health and CMV-seronegative. Sequenced sample: PBMCs. This rearrangement joins TRBV28 to TRBJ1-5; tentatively, D is TRBD1 (6 bases). The CDR3 spells CASSLLPGEPQHF. In nucleotides, the CDR3 is TGTGCCAGCAGTTTACTGCCAGGGGAGCCCCAGCATTTT.